Listed here are 19 T cell receptor beta chains from one sample, sequenced in a study of T cell responses to AZD1222 COVID-19 vaccine (dated by TCRdb to the early 2020s). The library came from the immunoSEQ multiplex PCR assay. TCRdb mirrors the immuneACCESS table, restricted to in-frame sequences. Some clones are absent from its copies; in checked studies, under half trace to an unresolved V gene, and the reason for the others is unknown. The sample has roughly 70,000 clones on record, roughly 80% of them singletons. Jointly, the top ten make up roughly 5% of the sample. The time point label here, explained by the study, means: baseline before first vaccination. Sequenced material: peripheral blood, taken on day 0 of AZD1222 vaccination. The receptors here all came from an adult in good health.

By sample share, this clone is medium-sized. This chain uses TRBV2 with TRBJ1-2; D uncertain. Trimming took 6 bases from V and 2 from J, leaving 13 bases between them. Germline loops: CDR1 SNHLY, CDR2 FYNNEI. The CDR3 covers 14 residues. CDR3 residues: CASSVGSPNYGYTF. The CDR3 DNA reads TGTGCCAGCAGCGTCGGAAGCCCGAACTATGGCTACACCTTC.

The rearrangement uses TRBV5-6 and TRBJ1-5; D remains unclear. The V end lost 4 bases, the J end lost 4 bases, and 6 bases lay between the germline ends. This CDR3 contains 12 residues. Germline assignment: CDR1 SGHDT and CDR2 YYEEEE. The CDR3 reads CASSQVNQPQHF. The CDR3, as DNA: TGTGCCAGCAGCCAGGTGAATCAGCCCCAGCATTTT. Variable domain in full (rest from reference TRBV5-6 and TRBJ1-5): DAGVTQSPTHLIKTRGQQVTLRCSPKSGHDTVSWYQQALGQGPQFIFQYYEEEERQRGNFPDRFSGHQFPNYSSELNVNALLLGDSALYLCASSQVNQPQHFGDGTRLSIL.

V is TRBV18 and J is TRBJ1-1, with unresolved D. V gave up 6 bases and J gave up 0 bases, with 8 bases separating them. Germline lookup yields CDR1 KGHSH and CDR2 LQKENI. The CDR3 is 13 residues long. CDR3 loop: CASSSQVNTEAFF. The CDR3 nucleotides read TGTGCCAGCTCGAGTCAGGTGAACACTGAAGCTTTCTTT.

The V and J genes are TRBV6-1 and TRBJ1-5; D is undetermined. V was trimmed by 7 bases and J by 5 bases, leaving 15 bases between them. CDR1 and CDR2 from the germline V gene are MNHNS and SASEGT. The CDR3 consists of 14 residues. The CDR3 nucleotides read TGTGCCAGCACCGGTCCGGTCGCGGATCAGCCCCAGCATTTT. It is translated as CASTGPVADQPQHF.

The genes are TRBV10-3 and TRBJ2-3; TRBD2 agrees at 14 bases. The CDR3 sequence is 17 residues long. Looked up from germline, CDR1 is ENHRY and CDR2 is SYGVKD. Losses at the gene ends were 5 bases for V and 0 bases for J; bases not matched to a gene: 4. CDR3 in DNA: TGTGCCATCAGTACCGGGACTAGCGGGGGTAGCACAGATACGCAGTATTTT. Encoded protein: CAISTGTSGGSTDTQYF.

The chain links TRBV6-6 to TRBJ2-1, with D tentatively TRBD1 (6 bases). Trimming took off 6 bases at V and 2 bases at J, with 17 bases between the two ends. The CDR3 has 16 amino acids. Germline CDR1 and CDR2: MNHNY and SVGAGI (reference sequence). This CDR3 reads CASRREGGRAYNEQFF. In DNA form, the CDR3 reads TGTGCCAGCAGGAGAGAAGGGGGTCGGGCCTACAATGAGCAGTTCTTC.

The chain recombines TRBV29-1 with TRBJ2-6, with TRBD1 identical over 7 bases. Germline V gene lookup returns CDR1 SQVTM and CDR2 ANQGSEA. CDR3 size: 12 residues. Losses at the gene ends were 6 bases for V and 5 bases for J; bases not matched to a gene: 1. The CDR3 loop reads CSVTGWANVLTF. CDR3 coding DNA: TGCAGCGTGACAGGGTGGGCCAACGTCCTGACTTTC.

This clone was seen just once. The rearrangement uses TRBV6-4 and TRBJ1-2; no reliable D call. The CDR3 extends over 12 amino acids. Looked up from germline, CDR1 is MRHNA and CDR2 is SNTAGT. Deletions cut 1 base from V and 13 bases from J, with 13 bases between. CDR3 in DNA: TGTGCCAGCAGTGACTACTCCGGGTACTCCACCTTC. This sequence encodes CASSDYSGYSTF.

This chain uses TRBV7-3 with TRBJ2-6; tentative D call: TRBD2 (7 bases). CDR3 length equals 18 residues. Germline-derived CDR1 and CDR2 are SGHTA and FQGTGA. The ends were cut back, 2 bases at V and 0 bases at J, with 14 bases in the middle. CDR3 in DNA: TGTGCCAGCAGCTTATGGGGGGGGCCCTCCTCTGGGGCCAACGTCCTGACTTTC. It is translated as CASSLWGGPSSGANVLTF. The entire variable domain, with the rest obtained from reference TRBV7-3 and TRBJ2-6, is as follows: GAGVSQTPSNKVTEKGKYVELRCDPISGHTALYWYRQSLGQGPEFLIYFQGTGAADDSGLPNDRFFAVRPEGSVSTLKIQRTERGDSAVYLCASSLWGGPSSGANVLTFGAGSRLTVL.

The chain couples TRBV11-2 to TRBJ2-5; D may match TRBD1 or TRBD2 (5 bases each). Trimming removed 1 base at V and 4 bases at J, with 13 bases between. CDR3 length: 15 amino acids. Germline values: CDR1 SGHAT, CDR2 FQNNGV. The CDR3, as DNA: TGTGCCAGCAGCTTAGTTGGGGGTCTAGCAGAGACCCAGTACTTC. It yields the protein CASSLVGGLAETQYF. The full variable domain, its missing parts supplied by reference TRBV11-2 and TRBJ2-5, is EAGVAQSPRYKIIEKRQSVAFWCNPISGHATLYWYQQILGQGPKLLIQFQNNGVVDDSQLPKDRFSAERLKGVDSTLKIQPAKLEDSAVYLCASSLVGGLAETQYFGPGTRLLVL.

CDR3 protein: CASSLGSGLTGELFF. The DNA for the CDR3 is TGTGCCAGCAGCTTAGGTAGCGGACTGACCGGGGAGCTGTTTTTT. The V gene is TRBV11-1, the J gene TRBJ2-2; the D gene is possibly TRBD2 (6 bases). There are 15 residues in the CDR3. V lost 1 base, J lost 5 bases, and 11 bases lay in between. Germline-derived CDR1 and CDR2 are SGHAT and FQDESV (reference sequence).

The V gene is TRBV6-5, the J gene TRBJ1-3; D possibly corresponds to TRBD1 (6 bases). The V end lost 0 bases, the J end lost 4 bases, and 13 bases lay between the germline ends. This CDR3 comprises 16 residues. Germline assignment: CDR1 MNHEY and CDR2 SVGAGI. Here the CDR3 DNA reads TGTGCCAGCAGTTACTCGATACAGGGAAGAGGAAACACCATATATTTT. Its translation is CASSYSIQGRGNTIYF.

The J gene is TRBJ1-1, the V gene TRBV6-4; D is ambiguous. Trimming removed 3 bases from V and 4 bases from J, with 9 bases in between. The CDR3 has 13 residues. Germline CDR1 MRHNA, CDR2 SNTAGT. This CDR3 reads CASSEWVGTEAFF. Here the CDR3 DNA reads TGTGCCAGCAGTGAATGGGTTGGCACTGAAGCTTTCTTT.

V usage is TRBV5-1 and J usage is TRBJ2-2; TRBD1 is a possible D gene (5 bases). Germline assignment: CDR1 SGHRS and CDR2 YFSETQ. The V and J ends lost 0 bases and 4 bases respectively, with 13 bases between them. The CDR3 covers 16 residues. The CDR3 nucleotides read TGCGCCAGCAGCTTGGACGCTGATAGGGGCACCGGGGAGCTGTTTTTT. Its translation: CASSLDADRGTGELFF.

This chain joins TRBV12-3 or TRBV12-4 and TRBJ1-3; 7 positions agree with TRBD1. The CDR3 spans 13 residues. J was trimmed by 8 bases and V by 6 bases; bases with no gene match: 7. CDR3 amino acids: CASRGQLHYTIYF. The CDR3 DNA follows: TGTGCCAGCAGGGGACAGCTTCACTACACCATATATTTT.

The V and J genes are TRBV7-9 and TRBJ1-6, with TRBD1 as a possible D gene (6 bases). Germline CDR1 and CDR2: SEHNR and FQNEAQ (reference sequence). The CDR3 totals 14 residues. Trimming left V 5 bases short and J 9 bases short, with 14 bases between. In nucleotides, the CDR3 is TGTGCCAGCAGCAACACAGGGTCGGGTTCACCCCTCCACTTT. This gives the protein CASSNTGSGSPLHF.

The chain joins TRBV12-3 or TRBV12-4 to TRBJ2-1, with D possibly being TRBD2 (5 bases). V was pared by 5 bases and J by 7 bases, with 9 bases between. This CDR3 is 12 amino acids long. The CDR3 DNA is TGTGCCAGCAGTAGTAGCGTGAATGAGCAGTTCTTC. Translation gives CASSSSVNEQFF.

Only one count was recorded for this clone. V gene TRBV7-2 combines with J gene TRBJ1-5; tentatively, D is TRBD1 (6 bases). The CDR3 has 16 residues. V was shortened by 3 bases and J by 4 bases, with 16 bases between the two germline ends. Germline lookup yields CDR1 SGHTA and CDR2 FQGNSA. In DNA form, the CDR3 reads TGTGCCAGCAGCTTCGAAGGGGGGGGGCGGAATCAGCCCCAGCATTTT. Its translation is CASSFEGGGRNQPQHF.

The chain carries TRBV7-2 and TRBJ2-6; 9 bases align to TRBD2. This CDR3 has 18 residues. Looked up from germline, CDR1 is SGHTA and CDR2 is FQGNSA. V was clipped by 0 bases and J by 2 bases; unmatched bases: 5. CDR3 in amino acids: CASSLAPAGGAGANVLTF. The CDR3 DNA sequence: TGTGCCAGCAGCTTAGCGCCGGCGGGGGGGGCTGGGGCCAACGTCCTGACTTTC. The full variable domain, rest sourced from reference TRBV7-2 and TRBJ2-6, is GAGVSQSPSNKVTEKGKDVELRCDPISGHTALYWYRQSLGQGLEFLIYFQGNSAPDKSGLPSDRFSAERTGGSVSTLTIQRTQQEDSAVYLCASSLAPAGGAGANVLTFGAGSRLTVL.